Listed here are 4 T cell receptor beta chains from one sample, sequenced in a study of T cells in tuberculosis. Assay used: immunoSEQ multiplex PCR; TCRdb lists only in-frame clones, some missing. The table lists tens of thousands of clones, around 94% of them singletons. Sequencing input: PBMCs. The receptors originated from a donor aged 5-35 years with latent tuberculosis or without tuberculosis infection.

The V and J genes are TRBV4-1 and TRBJ2-1; D may be TRBD2 (6 bases). Between the trimmed V and J ends, which lost 1 base and 10 bases, there was a span of 11 bases. This CDR3 comprises 13 residues. The germline V gene has CDR1 MGHRA and CDR2 YSYEKL. CDR3 sequence (DNA): TGCGCCAGCAGCCAAGGATGGAGGGGCGAGCAGTTCTTC. Encoded protein: CASSQGWRGEQFF.

This sequence joins TRBV18 and TRBJ2-3; 10 bases are a match to TRBD2. The junction had 5 bases not matched to a gene; V was cut back by 2 bases and J by 6 bases. Germline CDR1 KGHSH, CDR2 LQKENI. The CDR3 totals 15 residues. This CDR3 reads CASSPSSGSADTQYF. The CDR3 coding sequence is TGTGCCAGCTCACCATCTAGCGGGAGTGCGGATACGCAGTATTTT. The full variable domain, with the rest looked up from reference TRBV18 and TRBJ2-3, is NAGVMQNPRHLVRRRGQEARLRCSPMKGHSHVYWYRQLPEEGLKFMVYLQKENIIDESGMPKERFSAEFPKEGPSILRIQQVVRGDSAAYFCASSPSSGSADTQYFGPGTRLTVL.

The V call is TRBV10-3, the J call TRBJ2-1; a possible D gene is TRBD2 (5 bases). Germline loops: CDR1 ENHRY, CDR2 SYGVKD. The V end lost 0 bases, the J end lost 8 bases, and 14 bases lay between the germline ends. This CDR3 is 15 amino acids long. The CDR3 here is CAISESGAGPDEQFF. The CDR3 DNA sequence: TGTGCCATCAGTGAGTCTGGTGCGGGCCCCGATGAGCAGTTCTTC.

DNA for the CDR3: TGCGCCAGCAGCTTGGCAGGCAGAGAGACCCAGTACTTC. Protein product: CASSLAGRETQYF. The chain uses TRBV5-1 and TRBJ2-5; D is unclear. V lost 0 bases to trimming and J lost 4 bases, with 7 bases between them. Germline values: CDR1 SGHRS, CDR2 YFSETQ. CDR3 length equals 13 residues.